This T cell receptor beta chain was captured in a study of cytomegalovirus exposure and HLA in healthy donors. Study in general: The same platform used for the approximately 700 first-cohort repertoires was also used for the approximately 120 validation repertoires, as a later analysis reported. General observations from the study: Diagnosis of cytomegalovirus status made by the classifier reportedly showed high specificity and sensitivity. Subsequent analysis of the 120 or so validation repertoires found a tendency for first-cohort TCR clusters to co-occur.

The data were produced by immunoSEQ multiplex PCR, yet TCRdb's version contains in-frame clones alone and is incomplete. This sample has 100,000 to 150,000 clones, with 89% found just once. Trimming removed 7 bases from V and 4 bases from J, with 16 bases in between. CDR3 length: 14 amino acids. Germline-derived CDR1 and CDR2 are LNHNV and YYDKDF (reference sequence). The count of this clone is one. The antigen is not known. Sequencing was done on a sample of PBMCs. The V gene is TRBV15, the J gene TRBJ2-5; TRBD2 might be the D (6 bases). This sequence originates from a woman under 30 in good health and CMV-seronegative. The chain's CDR3 is CATKVALAGETQYF. CDR3 in DNA: TGTGCCACCAAAGTGGCACTAGCCGGAGAGACCCAGTACTTC.